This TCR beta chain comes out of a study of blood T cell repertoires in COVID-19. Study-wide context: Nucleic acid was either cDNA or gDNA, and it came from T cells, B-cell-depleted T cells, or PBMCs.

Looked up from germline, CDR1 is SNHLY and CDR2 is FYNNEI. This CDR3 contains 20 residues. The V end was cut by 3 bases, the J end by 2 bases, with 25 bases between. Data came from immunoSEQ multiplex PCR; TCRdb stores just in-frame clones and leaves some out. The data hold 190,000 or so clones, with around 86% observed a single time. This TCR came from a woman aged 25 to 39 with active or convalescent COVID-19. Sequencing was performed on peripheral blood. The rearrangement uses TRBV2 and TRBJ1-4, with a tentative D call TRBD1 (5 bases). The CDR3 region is CASSDMVVGEGYETNEKLFF. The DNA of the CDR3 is TGTGCCAGCAGTGATATGGTCGTAGGGGAAGGGTATGAGACTAATGAAAAACTGTTTTTT. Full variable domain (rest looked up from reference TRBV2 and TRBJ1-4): EPEVTQTPSHQVTQMGQEVILRCVPISNHLYFYWYRQILGQKVEFLVSFYNNEISEKSEIFDDQFSVERPDGSNFTLKIRSTKLEDSAMYFCASSDMVVGEGYETNEKLFFGSGTQLSVL.